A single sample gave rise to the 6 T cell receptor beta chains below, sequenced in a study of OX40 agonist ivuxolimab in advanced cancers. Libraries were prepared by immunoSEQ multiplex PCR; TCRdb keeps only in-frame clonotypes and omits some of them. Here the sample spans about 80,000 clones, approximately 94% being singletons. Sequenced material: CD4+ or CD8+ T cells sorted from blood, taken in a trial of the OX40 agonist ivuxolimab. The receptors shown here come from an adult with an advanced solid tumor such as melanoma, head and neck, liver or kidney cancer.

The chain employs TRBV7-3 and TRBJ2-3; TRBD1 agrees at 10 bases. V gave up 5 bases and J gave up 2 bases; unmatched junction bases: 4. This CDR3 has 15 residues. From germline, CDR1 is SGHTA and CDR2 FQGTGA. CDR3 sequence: CASSEDRGHTDTQYF. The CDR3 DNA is TGTGCCAGCAGCGAAGACAGGGGGCACACAGATACGCAGTATTTT.

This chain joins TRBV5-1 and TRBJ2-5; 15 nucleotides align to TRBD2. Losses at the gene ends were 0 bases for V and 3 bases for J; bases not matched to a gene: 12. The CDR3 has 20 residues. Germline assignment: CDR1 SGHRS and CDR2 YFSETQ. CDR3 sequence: CASSLVPGLAGGGSEETQYF. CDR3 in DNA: TGCGCCAGCAGCTTGGTTCCCGGACTAGCGGGAGGGGGATCTGAAGAGACCCAGTACTTC.

DNA for the CDR3: TGTGCCAGCTCCCAAGGGGAGACCACTGAAGCTTTCTTT. This translates into CASSQGETTEAFF. The genes are TRBV18 and TRBJ1-1, with D possibly matching TRBD1 (5 bases). Trimming cost V 6 bases and J 4 bases, with 12 bases left between them. Looked up from germline, CDR1 is KGHSH and CDR2 is LQKENI. This CDR3 is built from 13 residues. The full variable domain, in which reference TRBV18 and TRBJ1-1 provide the parts outside the CDR3, is NAGVMQNPRHLVRRRGQEARLRCSPMKGHSHVYWYRQLPEEGLKFMVYLQKENIIDESGMPKERFSAEFPKEGPSILRIQQVVRGDSAAYFCASSQGETTEAFFGQGTRLTVV.

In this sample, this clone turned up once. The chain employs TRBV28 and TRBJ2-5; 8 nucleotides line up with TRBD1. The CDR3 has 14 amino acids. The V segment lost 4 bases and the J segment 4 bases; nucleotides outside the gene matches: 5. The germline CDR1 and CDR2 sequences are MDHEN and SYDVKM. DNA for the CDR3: TGTGCCAGCAGTTCGCAGGGGGCCAGAGAGACCCAGTACTTC. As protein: CASSSQGARETQYF.

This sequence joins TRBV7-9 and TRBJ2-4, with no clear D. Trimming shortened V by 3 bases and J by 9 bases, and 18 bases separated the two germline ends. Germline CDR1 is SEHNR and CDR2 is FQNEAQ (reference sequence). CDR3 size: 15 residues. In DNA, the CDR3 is TGTGCCAGCAGCTTGGTACCGGCCCAAGGTGGCATTCAGTACTTC. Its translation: CASSLVPAQGGIQYF.

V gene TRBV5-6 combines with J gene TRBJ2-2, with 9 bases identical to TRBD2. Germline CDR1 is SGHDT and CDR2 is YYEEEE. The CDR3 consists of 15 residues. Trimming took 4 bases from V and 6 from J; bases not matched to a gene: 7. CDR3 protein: CASSGGSGRAGELFF. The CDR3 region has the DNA TGTGCCAGCAGCGGGGGTAGCGGGAGAGCCGGGGAGCTGTTTTTT.